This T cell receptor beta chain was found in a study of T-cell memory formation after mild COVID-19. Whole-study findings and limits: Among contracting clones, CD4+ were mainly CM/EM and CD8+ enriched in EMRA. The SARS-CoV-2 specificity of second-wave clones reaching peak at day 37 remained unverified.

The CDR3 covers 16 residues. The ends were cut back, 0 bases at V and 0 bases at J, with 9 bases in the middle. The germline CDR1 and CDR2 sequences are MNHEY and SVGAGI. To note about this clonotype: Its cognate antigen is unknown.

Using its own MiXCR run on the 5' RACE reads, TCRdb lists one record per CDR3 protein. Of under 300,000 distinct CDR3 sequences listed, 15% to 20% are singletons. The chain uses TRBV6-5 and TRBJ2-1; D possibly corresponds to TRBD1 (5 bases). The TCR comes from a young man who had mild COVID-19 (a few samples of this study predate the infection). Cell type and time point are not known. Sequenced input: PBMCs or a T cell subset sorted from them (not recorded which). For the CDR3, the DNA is TGTGCCAGCAGTTACTCGGGGCGGAGCTCCTACAATGAGCAGTTCTTC. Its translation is CASSYSGRSSYNEQFF.